These 13 T cell receptor beta chains were sequenced from one sample in a study of T cell clonality in common variable immunodeficiency. Clones were sequenced by immunoSEQ multiplex PCR, and TCRdb holds only the in-frame ones, with some missing. The sample holds about 21,000 clones, and no clone turns up only once. The antigens these receptors bind are not known. Study outcomes and limitations: Fewer deletions and N-nucleotide insertions were reportedly seen in common variable immunodeficiency TCR beta sequences.

Sequencing input: peripheral blood mononuclear cells. The receptors were sampled from a human donor with common variable immunodeficiency.

Concerning this clone: Coverage ceases 3 residues before the CDR3 finishes, and the germline J gene fills in the end. The rearrangement joins TRBV18 to TRBJ2-5, with 8 nucleotides matching TRBD1. The CDR3 runs 16 residues. Germline CDR1 and CDR2: KGHSH and LQKENI. Trimming took 2 bases from V and 4 from J; bases not matched to a gene: 9. Incomplete CDR3 DNA: TGTGCCAGCTCACCAATATCAACGCAGGGGGCAGAGACC. It specifies CASSPISTQGAET. The whole CDR3 protein is CASSPISTQGAETQYF.

This clone has more than one count but fewer than ten. The CDR3 is cut off 3 residues early in the read; its end comes from the germline J gene. The chain has TRBV6-1 and TRBJ2-3; 8 nucleotides agree with TRBD2. CDR1 is MNHNS, CDR2 SASEGT, per germline. V shed 2 bases, J shed 3 bases, and the junction held 7 bases outside the gene matches. The length of the CDR3 is 16 residues. Here the CDR3 reads CASSESSGSGTDTQYF. CDR3 DNA (partial): TGTGCCAGCAGTGAATCAAGCGGGAGCGGGACAGATACG.

This clone turned up a few times. The read terminates 3 residues ahead of where the CDR3 ends, so the germline J gene completes it. V gene TRBV7-6 combines with J gene TRBJ2-1; 11 nucleotides align to TRBD2. The CDR3 runs to 15 residues. Germline-derived CDR1 and CDR2 are SGHVS and FNYEAQ. The J segment lost 9 bases and the V segment lost 5 bases, leaving 9 bases of the junction unmatched. The CDR3 sequence: CASSPDSGRAGEQFF. The part of the CDR3 DNA that was read is TGTGCCAGCAGCCCAGATAGCGGGAGGGCCGGTGAG.

By sample fraction, this clone is medium-sized. The junction departs from germline at one end; a sequencing error may be responsible. The read halts 3 residues ahead of the CDR3 end, with the missing end drawn from the germline J gene. The V and J genes are TRBV4-2 and TRBJ1-4; a weak D match, TRBD1 (5 bases). Germline V lookup: CDR1 LGHNA, CDR2 YNFKEQ. The CDR3 has 17 residues. CDR3 DNA (partial): TGCGCCAGCAGCCAAGATCTTGGGGCCAGGGTATATGAAAAA. Protein: CASSQDLGARVYEK. The full CDR3 sequence reads CASSQDLGARVYEKLFF.

A remark on this clone: The CDR3 end is not reached by the read, which stops 3 residues before it; the germline J gene fills it in. The gene calls are TRBV19 and TRBJ2-3; no reliable D call. This CDR3 has 14 residues. Trimming stripped 1 base from V and 3 bases from J, with 8 bases between. Germline loops: CDR1 LNHDA, CDR2 SQIVND (reference sequence). The CDR3 DNA, read in part, is TGTGCCAGTAGTATAGCGCCCAGGACAGATACG. Amino acids: CASSIAPRTDT. In full, the CDR3 reads CASSIAPRTDTQYF.

This clone was observed many times. CDR3 DNA, as far as it was read: TGTGCCAGCTCACCGACAGGGAATCAGCCC. It translates to CASSPTGNQP. The whole CDR3 is CASSPTGNQPQHF. This chain connects TRBV18 to TRBJ1-5; TRBD1 matches at 7 bases. Sequencing ends 3 residues short of the CDR3 end; the germline J gene provides the rest. Germline V gene data show CDR1 as KGHSH and CDR2 as LQKENI. Trimming at V came to 3 bases and at J to 4 bases, leaving 0 bases not matched to a gene. The CDR3 consists of 13 residues.

This clone was observed a few times. The read terminates 3 residues ahead of where the CDR3 ends, so the germline J gene completes it. The chain joins TRBV30 to TRBJ2-1; a weak D match, TRBD2 (5 bases). The CDR3 has 12 amino acids. Germline V lookup: CDR1 GTSNPN, CDR2 SVGIG (reference sequence). V was shortened by 0 bases and J by 7 bases, with 7 bases between the two germline ends. The sequenced CDR3 bases are TGTGCCTGGAGTGTATCGGGGAATGAG. Its translation: CAWSVSGNE. The CDR3 as a whole reads CAWSVSGNEQFF. The variable domain in full, with the rest retrieved from reference TRBV30 and TRBJ2-1, is SQTIHQWPATLVQPVGSPLSLECTVEGTSNPNLYWYRQAAGRGLQLLFYSVGIGQISSEVPQNLSASRPQDRQFILSSKKLLLSDSGFYLCAWSVSGNEQFFGPGTRLTVL.

This clone was picked up a small number of times. The read comes to an end 3 residues before the CDR3 does, leaving the germline J gene to fill in the end. The chain has TRBV19 and TRBJ1-2; D is perhaps TRBD1 (5 bases). The ends were cut back, 0 bases at V and 3 bases at J, with 5 bases in the middle. This CDR3 has 13 amino acids. Germline V gene data show CDR1 as LNHDA and CDR2 as SQIVND (reference sequence). CDR3 bases read: TGTGCCAGTAGTATAGAAGGGGACTATGGC. Translation gives CASSIEGDYG. The complete CDR3 protein is CASSIEGDYGYTF.

This clone was picked up a small number of times. The read terminates 3 residues before the CDR3 end, so the remaining end is supplied by the germline J gene. The chain combines TRBV5-1 with TRBJ1-5, with D perhaps TRBD1 (5 bases). CDR1 SGHRS and CDR2 YFSETQ come from the germline V gene. There are 14 residues in the CDR3. V shed 0 bases and J shed 7 bases, with 11 bases lying between them. The CDR3 loop reads CASSLVAGQQPQHF. The CDR3 DNA, read in part, is TGCGCCAGCAGCTTGGTGGCAGGGCAACAGCCC.

Relative to its sample, this clone is medium-sized (0.01 to 0.1%). The DNA ends 3 residues before the CDR3 does, and the rest of the CDR3 is filled in from the germline J gene. The V call is TRBV3-1 (or the pseudogene TRBV3-2), the J call TRBJ1-2; D is possibly TRBD1 (5 bases). Germline V CDR1 and CDR2: LGHDT, YNNKEL (reference sequence). This CDR3 has 12 residues. The CDR3 region is CASSQSRGGYTF. CDR3 DNA, as far as it was read: TGTGCCAGCAGCCAATCGAGGGGAGGC.

This clone occurred a few times. Read data end 3 residues before the CDR3 end; the end is taken from the germline J gene. The gene calls are TRBV7-9 and TRBJ2-2, with a possible D match to TRBD1 (5 bases). Germline values: CDR1 SEHNR, CDR2 FQNEAQ (reference sequence). The CDR3 loop spans 13 amino acids. With 0 bases removed from V and 6 bases from J, the gap between germline ends came to 5 bases. CDR3 in amino acids: CASSLAGPGELFF. The CDR3 bases that were read are TGTGCCAGCAGCTTAGCGGGGCCCGGGGAG.

This clone was seen a few times. The CDR3 end lies 3 residues beyond the end of the read and is filled in from the germline J gene. The V and J genes are TRBV7-9 and TRBJ1-1; 8 bases agree with TRBD1. Germline CDR1 reads SEHNR; CDR2 reads FQNEAQ (reference sequence). CDR3 length: 15 amino acids. The CDR3 bases that were read are TGTGCCAGCAGCTTGACCCAGGAGACAGGGGCGAGC. Protein product: CASSLTQETGAS. The full CDR3 protein is CASSLTQETGASAFF.

This clone has just a few counts. The read gets to within 3 residues of the CDR3 end, and the germline J gene fills in the rest. The rearrangement joins TRBV7-2 to TRBJ2-7, with D possibly matching TRBD1 (6 bases). Germline CDR1 is SGHTA and CDR2 is FQGNSA. CDR3 length: 15 amino acids. The V end lost 1 base, the J end lost 2 bases, and 12 bases lay between the germline ends. The DNA read from the CDR3 is TGTGCCAGCAGCTTAGGGACAGCCGCGGCCTACGAG. Its protein is CASSLGTAAAYE. The full CDR3 protein reads CASSLGTAAAYEQYF.